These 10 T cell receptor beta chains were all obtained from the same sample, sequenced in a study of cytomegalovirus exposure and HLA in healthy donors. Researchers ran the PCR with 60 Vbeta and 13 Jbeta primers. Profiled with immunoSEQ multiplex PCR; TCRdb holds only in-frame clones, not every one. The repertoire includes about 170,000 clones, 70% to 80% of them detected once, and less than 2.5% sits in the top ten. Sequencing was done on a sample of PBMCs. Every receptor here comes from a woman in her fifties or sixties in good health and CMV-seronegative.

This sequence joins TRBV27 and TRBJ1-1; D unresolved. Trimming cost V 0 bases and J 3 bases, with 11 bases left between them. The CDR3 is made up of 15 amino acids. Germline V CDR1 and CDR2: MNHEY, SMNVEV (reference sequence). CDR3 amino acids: CASSLSILAYTEAFF. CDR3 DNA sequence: TGTGCCAGCAGTTTATCGATTTTAGCGTACACTGAAGCTTTCTTT.

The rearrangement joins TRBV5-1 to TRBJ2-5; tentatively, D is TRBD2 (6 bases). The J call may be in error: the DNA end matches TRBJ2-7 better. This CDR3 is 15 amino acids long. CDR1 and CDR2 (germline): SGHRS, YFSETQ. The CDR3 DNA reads TGCGCCAGCAGCTTGGCCCTAGCGCCTTCCTACGAGCAGTACTTC. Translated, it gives CASSLALAPSYEQYF.

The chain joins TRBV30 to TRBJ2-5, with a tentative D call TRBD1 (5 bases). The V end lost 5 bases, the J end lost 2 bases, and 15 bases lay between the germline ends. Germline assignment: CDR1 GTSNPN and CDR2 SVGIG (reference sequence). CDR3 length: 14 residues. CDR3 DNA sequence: TGTGCCTGGGGGCCCCCAGGGTGGCAAGAGACCCAGTACTTC. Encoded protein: CAWGPPGWQETQYF.

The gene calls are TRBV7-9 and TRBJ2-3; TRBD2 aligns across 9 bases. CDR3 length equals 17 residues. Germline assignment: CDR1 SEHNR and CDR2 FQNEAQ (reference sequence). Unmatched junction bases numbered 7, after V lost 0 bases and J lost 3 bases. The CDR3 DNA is TGTGCCAGCAGCTTAGCGCTTGCGGGGGGGATAACAGATACGCAGTATTTT. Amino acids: CASSLALAGGITDTQYF.

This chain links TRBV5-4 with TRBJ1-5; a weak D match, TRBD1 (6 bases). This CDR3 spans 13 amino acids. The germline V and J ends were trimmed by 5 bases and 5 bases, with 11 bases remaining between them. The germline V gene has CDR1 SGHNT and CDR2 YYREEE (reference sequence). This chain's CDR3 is CASSTGSDQPQHF. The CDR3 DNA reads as TGTGCCAGCAGTACAGGGTCGGATCAGCCCCAGCATTTT.

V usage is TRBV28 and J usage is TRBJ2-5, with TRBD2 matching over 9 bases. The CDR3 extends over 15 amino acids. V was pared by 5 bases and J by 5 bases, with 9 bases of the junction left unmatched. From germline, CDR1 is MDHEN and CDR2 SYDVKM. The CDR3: CASSRAGGLAETQYF. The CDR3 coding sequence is TGTGCCAGCAGTAGGGCGGGAGGGCTCGCGGAGACCCAGTACTTC.

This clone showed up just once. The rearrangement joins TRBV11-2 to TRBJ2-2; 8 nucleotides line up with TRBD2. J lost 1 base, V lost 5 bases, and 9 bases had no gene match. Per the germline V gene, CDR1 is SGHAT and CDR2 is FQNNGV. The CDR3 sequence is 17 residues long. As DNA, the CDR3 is TGTGCCAGCAGCGCACTGACTAGCGTCCTGAACACCGGGGAGCTGTTTTTT. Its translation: CASSALTSVLNTGELFF. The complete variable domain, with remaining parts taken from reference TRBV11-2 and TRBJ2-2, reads EAGVAQSPRYKIIEKRQSVAFWCNPISGHATLYWYQQILGQGPKLLIQFQNNGVVDDSQLPKDRFSAERLKGVDSTLKIQPAKLEDSAVYLCASSALTSVLNTGELFFGEGSRLTVL.

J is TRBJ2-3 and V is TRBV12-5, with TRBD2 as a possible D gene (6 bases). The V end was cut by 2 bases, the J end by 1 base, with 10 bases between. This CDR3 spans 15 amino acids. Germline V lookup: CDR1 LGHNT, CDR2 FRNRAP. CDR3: CASGLSSARTDTQYF. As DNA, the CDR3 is TGTGCTAGTGGTTTGTCTAGCGCCCGCACAGATACGCAGTATTTT.

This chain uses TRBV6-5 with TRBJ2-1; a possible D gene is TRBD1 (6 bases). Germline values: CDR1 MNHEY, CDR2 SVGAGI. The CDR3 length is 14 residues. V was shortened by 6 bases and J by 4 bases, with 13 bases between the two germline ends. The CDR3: CASSRTVGYNEQFF. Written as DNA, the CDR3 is TGTGCCAGCAGCCGGACAGTTGGGTACAATGAGCAGTTCTTC.

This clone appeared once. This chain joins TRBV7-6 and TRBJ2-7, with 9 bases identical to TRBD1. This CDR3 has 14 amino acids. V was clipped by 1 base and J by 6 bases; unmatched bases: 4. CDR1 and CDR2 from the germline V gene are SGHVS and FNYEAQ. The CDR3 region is CASSLGEGQGEQYF. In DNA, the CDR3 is TGTGCCAGCAGCTTAGGAGAGGGACAGGGCGAGCAGTACTTC.